The sequence of this T cell receptor (beta chain) was determined in a study of T-cell reconstitution after alpha-beta-depleted transplantation in children (dated by TCRdb to 2015 to 2016). The study in broad terms: Using TCR repertoire profiling, the study quantitatively followed how T-cell immune reconstitution unfolded in children after TCRalphabeta/CD19-depleted allogeneic hematopoietic cell transplantation.

The intended sense of this specimen's treatment or condition label: allogeneic hematopoietic cell transplantation with graft depleted of TCRalphabeta T cells and CD19 B cells. Transplant recipients were children who received TCRalphabeta/CD19-depleted allogeneic hematopoietic cell grafts. V gives up 2 bases and J gives up 1 base, and the segment between their germline ends measures 8 bases. CDR3 length: 14 amino acids, cysteine to phenylalanine. Here the CDR3 DNA is all that survives: 42 bases in frame from base 1. From the germline V gene, CDR1 is SGHTA and CDR2 is FQGNSA. On this clonotype: Its specific antigen is unknown. It has no much larger one-base neighbor in the sample; base qualities were not kept.

Broad study findings and their caveats: The apparently early recovery of alphabetaT-cell counts about two months after transplant reportedly depended on only several hundred rapidly expanded clones that came from non-depleted graft cells. The frequencies of hyperexpanded clones fell over the following months, and after one year, T-cell counts and TCRbeta diversity were mostly attributed to newly produced T cells. In some patients, high TCRbeta diversity at day 60 was attributed to recipient T cells and intrathymic progenitors that had survived conditioning.

Receptors were amplified or captured by PCR. The reads were generated on an Illumina HiSeq 2500. To normalize quantification of the TCRbeta repertoire, the TCR libraries were built with molecular barcoding that relied on unique molecular identifiers. Through fastp at Q25 and MiXCR, TCRdb rebuilt clones from the public reads, retaining in-frame beta chains. Every entry covers one CDR3 protein and lists the most common genes and DNA from its rows. The sample yields approximately 300,000 distinct CDR3 sequences; around 7.3% were counted once. The top ten hold about 9.3% of the sample. This clonotype was sampled from a female patient aged 2-9 years who had a stem cell transplant for Fanconi anemia, so the T cells may come from the graft donor. Recombination connected TRBV7-2 to TRBJ2-5, and the D gene may be TRBD1, 5 bases matching. The material sequenced was peripheral blood, taken 360 days after TCRalphabeta/CD19-depleted stem cell transplant. In nucleotide form, the sequence is TGTGCCAGCAGCTTACGGCAGGGCCAAGAGACCCAGTACTTC. It encodes CASSLRQGQETQYF. Supplemented by the reference TRBV7-2 and TRBJ2-5 proteins around the CDR3, the complete variable domain is GAGVSQSPSNKVTEKGKDVELRCDPISGHTALYWYRQSLGQGLEFLIYFQGNSAPDKSGLPSDRFSAERTGGSVSTLTIQRTQQEDSAVYLCASSLRQGQETQYFGPGTRLLVL.